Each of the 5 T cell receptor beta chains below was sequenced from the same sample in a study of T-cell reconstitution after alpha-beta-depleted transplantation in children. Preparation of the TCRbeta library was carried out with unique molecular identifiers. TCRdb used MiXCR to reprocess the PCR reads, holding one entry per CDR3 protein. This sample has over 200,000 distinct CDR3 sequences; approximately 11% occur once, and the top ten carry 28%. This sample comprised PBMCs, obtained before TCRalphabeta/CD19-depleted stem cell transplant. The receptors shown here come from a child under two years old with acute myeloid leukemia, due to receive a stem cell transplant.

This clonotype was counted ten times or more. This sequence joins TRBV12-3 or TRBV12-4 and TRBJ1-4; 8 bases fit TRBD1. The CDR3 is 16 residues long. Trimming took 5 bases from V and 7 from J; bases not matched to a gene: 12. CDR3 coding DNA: TGTGCCAGCAGTACCACCCTGACAGGGGTCGGTGAAAAACTGTTTTTT. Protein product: CASSTTLTGVGEKLFF.

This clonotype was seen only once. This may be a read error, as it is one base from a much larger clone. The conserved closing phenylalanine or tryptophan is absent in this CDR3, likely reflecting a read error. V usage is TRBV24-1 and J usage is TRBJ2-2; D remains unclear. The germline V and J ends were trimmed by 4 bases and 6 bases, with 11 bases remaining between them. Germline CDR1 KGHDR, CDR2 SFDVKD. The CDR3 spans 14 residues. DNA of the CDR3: TGTGCCACCAGTGACTCCGGGTTTGCCGGGGAGCTGTTTTTG. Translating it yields CATSDSGFAGELFL.

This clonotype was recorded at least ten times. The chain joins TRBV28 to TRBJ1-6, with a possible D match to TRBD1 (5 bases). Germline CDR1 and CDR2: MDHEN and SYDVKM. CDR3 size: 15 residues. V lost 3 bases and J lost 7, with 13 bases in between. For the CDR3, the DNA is TGTGCCAGCAGTTTCAGGGCGTGGGGAAATTCACCCCTCCACTTT. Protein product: CASSFRAWGNSPLHF.

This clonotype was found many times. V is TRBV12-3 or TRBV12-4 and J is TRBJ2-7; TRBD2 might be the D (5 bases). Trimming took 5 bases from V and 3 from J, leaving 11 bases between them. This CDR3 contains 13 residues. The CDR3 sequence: CASSPGLDYEQYF. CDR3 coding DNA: TGTGCCAGCAGTCCAGGACTTGACTACGAGCAGTACTTC.

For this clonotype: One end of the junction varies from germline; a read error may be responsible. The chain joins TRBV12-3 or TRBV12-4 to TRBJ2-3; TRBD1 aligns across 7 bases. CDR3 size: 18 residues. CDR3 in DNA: TGTACCAGCAGCCCGTCGGGACAGTCCCTCCGGGGCACAGATACGCAGTATTTT. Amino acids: CTSSPSGQSLRGTDTQYF.